This entry concerns a single T cell receptor beta chain. Methods used by the authors: Amplifying reference gene primers gave estimates of nucleated cell counts. Sequenced by immunoSEQ multiplex PCR; TCRdb stores in-frame clones only, minus some. V, J and clone size derive from that table, while D and trimming were established from the DNA sequence. The sample lists 300,000 or so clones; roughly 90% were seen once. Those enrolled in Seattle joined during active infection and were followed longitudinally afterward. This CDR3 comprises 15 residues. Germline V gene lookup returns CDR1 SGHRS and CDR2 YFSETQ. The germline V and J ends were trimmed by 0 bases and 6 bases, with 13 bases remaining between them. The entry originates in a study of blood T cell repertoires in COVID-19. Study-wide context: COVID-19 samples from acute and convalescent phases originated in the United States, Italy and Spain. Nucleic acid was either cDNA or gDNA, and it came from T cells, B-cell-depleted T cells, or PBMCs.

The source material was peripheral blood. The chain carries TRBV5-1 and TRBJ1-3; maybe TRBD1 (6 bases). This TCR was sampled from a woman aged 30 to 39 with COVID-19, enrolled during active disease. Here the CDR3 reads CASSLERTGTNTIYF. CDR3 DNA: TGCGCCAGCAGCTTGGAGAGAACAGGGACAAACACCATATATTTT.